Sequencing of this T cell receptor (beta chain) was carried out in a study of technical replicates of blood from a few donors. Trimming removed 5 bases from V and 2 bases from J, with 16 bases in between. CDR3 length: 15 residues. Germline V gene data show CDR1 as MGHRA and CDR2 as YSYEKL. TCRdb keeps only in-frame clones here, not all; method: immunoSEQ multiplex PCR. The sample holds some 11,000 clones, approximately 94% seen once. Sequenced input: PBMCs. The source is a human donor in good health. The V and J genes are TRBV4-1 and TRBJ2-7; tentative D call: TRBD1 (6 bases). The CDR3 DNA follows: TGCGCCAGCAGCTCCTCCTTCACAGGGCCCTACGAGCAGTACTTC. It encodes CASSSSFTGPYEQYF.